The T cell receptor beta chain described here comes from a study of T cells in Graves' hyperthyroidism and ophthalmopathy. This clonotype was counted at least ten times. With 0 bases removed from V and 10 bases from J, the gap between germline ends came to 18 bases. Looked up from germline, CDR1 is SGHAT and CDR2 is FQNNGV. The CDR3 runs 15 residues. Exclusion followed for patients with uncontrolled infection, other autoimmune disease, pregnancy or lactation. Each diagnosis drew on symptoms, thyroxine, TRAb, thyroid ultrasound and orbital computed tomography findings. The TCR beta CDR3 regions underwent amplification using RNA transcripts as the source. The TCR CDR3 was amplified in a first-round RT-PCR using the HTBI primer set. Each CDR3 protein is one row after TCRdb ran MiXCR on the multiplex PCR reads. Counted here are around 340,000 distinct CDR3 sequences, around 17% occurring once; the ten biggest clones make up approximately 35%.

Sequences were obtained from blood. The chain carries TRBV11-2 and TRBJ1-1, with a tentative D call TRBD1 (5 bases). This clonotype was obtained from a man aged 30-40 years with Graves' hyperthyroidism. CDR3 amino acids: CASSLDSDRRRGAFF. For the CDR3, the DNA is TGTGCCAGCAGCTTAGACTCAGACAGACGGAGGGGAGCTTTCTTT.